This TCR beta chain derives from a study of technical replicates of blood from a few donors. CDR1 and CDR2 (germline): SGDLS, YYNGEE. The CDR3 is 17 residues long. J gave up 5 bases and V 3 bases, and 7 bases lay outside the gene matches. Measured with immunoSEQ multiplex PCR; TCRdb has only the in-frame clones, and not every one. Of tens of thousands of clones in the sample, 90% to 96% were seen once. Sequencing was carried out using T cells isolated from PBMCs. The V gene is TRBV9, the J gene TRBJ2-6; 11 nucleotides agree with TRBD1. This receptor was taken from a human donor in good health. DNA for the CDR3: TGTGCCAGCAGCGCAGGGACAGGGGGAGGGTGGGCCAACGTCCTGACTTTC. Encoded protein: CASSAGTGGGWANVLTF.